A selection of T cell receptor beta chains follows, all from one sample in a study of vaccination and CD4 T cells after COVID-19. From the PCR reads, TCRdb called clonotypes with MiXCR, one entry per CDR3 protein. The table records under 20,000 distinct CDR3 sequences, 44% of them present only once. For these receptors, no antigen is known. The sequences come from CD4+ T cells from blood, cultured in vitro, collected about 7 months after SARS-CoV-2 vaccination. The receptors stem from a human donor who had recovered from COVID-19. Both conserved end residues are trimmed from each CDR3. Fields, in order: CDR3 length, J gene, V gene, CDR3 protein.

>11|TRBJ1-2|TRBV20-1
SAADRADYGYT
>14|TRBJ1-1|TRBV6-1
ASTPGRAAMNTEAF
>12|TRBJ2-5|TRBV7-6
ASSAGTDQETQY
>12|TRBJ1-5|TRBV5-4
ASSLAGSSTSQH
>14|TRBJ2-1|TRBV20-1
SARVAGTSGGNEQF
>11|TRBJ2-3|TRBV20-1
SAPVRNEDTQY
>12|TRBJ1-5|TRBV7-2
ASSPRGGNQPQH
>16|TRBJ2-7|TRBV20-1
SARGRGRARGAYYEQY
>13|TRBJ1-3|TRBV7-9
ASSSTRRSGNTIY
>9|TRBJ2-3|TRBV20-1
SARVGFTQY
>12|TRBJ1-5|TRBV19
ASSIRAASQPQH
>13|TRBJ1-6|TRBV6-1
ASSDAGLYNSPLH
>13|TRBJ2-1|TRBV20-1
SAYSGTELRLEQF
>13|TRBJ1-2|TRBV7-9
ASSLGSGQLYGYT
>10|TRBJ1-2|TRBV29-1
LTGDDNYGYT
>11|TRBJ1-1|TRBV27
ASSYGGSTEAF
>13|TRBJ2-2|TRBV6-1
ASRPGTGVTGELF
>13|TRBJ1-5|TRBV20-1
SASPWDRDDQPQH
>11|TRBJ1-3|TRBV20-1
SAVRDRRNTIY
>12|TRBJ2-7|TRBV6-1
ASSKGTATYEQY
>10|TRBJ1-1|TRBV20-1
SARTDGTEAF
>13|TRBJ2-7|TRBV5-6
ASSLFLGVAYEQY
>9|TRBJ2-7|TRBV7-9
ASSTPNGQY
>12|TRBJ1-1|TRBV2
ASSRQGSNTEAF
>11|TRBJ1-5|TRBV20-1
SARTQAGQPQH